These 14 T cell receptor beta chains were all obtained from the same sample, sequenced in a study of yellow fever vaccine responses in identical twins. MiXCR was run by TCRdb on the RT-PCR reads, yielding one entry per CDR3 protein. In the table there are 20,000 to 25,000 distinct CDR3 sequences, around four fifths of which are singletons. The starting material was T cells from blood (PBMCs), unsorted or a sorted subset (not recorded which), obtained before or after yellow fever vaccination (not recorded which). The receptors were gathered from a woman aged 18 to 35 who received the yellow fever vaccine.

The chain combines TRBV12-3 or TRBV12-4 with TRBJ1-5; D ambiguous. Trimming cost V 5 bases and J 9 bases, with 11 bases left between them. The CDR3 has 12 residues. Written as DNA, the CDR3 is TGTGCCAGCAGTACCCATGAGAGGCCCCAGCATTTT. As protein: CASSTHERPQHF.

The genes are TRBV5-4 and TRBJ2-1; TRBD1 aligns across 7 bases. CDR3 length: 13 amino acids. The ends lost 3 bases at V and 6 bases at J; junction bases unmatched: 3. Germline-derived CDR1 and CDR2 are SGHNT and YYREEE (reference sequence). CDR3 bases: TGTGCCAGCAGCTCACAGGGGACCAATGAGCAGTTCTTC. Its translation: CASSSQGTNEQFF.

This clonotype was counted a single time. The J gene is TRBJ2-2, the V gene TRBV19, with TRBD2 matching 9 bases. This CDR3 contains 18 residues. Germline trimming cut 0 bases from V and 0 bases from J; bases unmatched to any gene: 5. CDR1 LNHDA and CDR2 SQIVND come from the germline V gene (reference sequence). The CDR3 DNA follows: TGTGCCAGTAGTATAGATAGCGGGGGAAACTCGAACACCGGGGAGCTGTTTTTT. It specifies CASSIDSGGNSNTGELFF.

This clonotype turned up a few times. The CDR3 coding sequence is TGCGCCAGCAGTGAGTCGGTCGGGGATACAGCTCTGAACACTGAAGCTTTCTTT. Its protein product is CASSESVGDTALNTEAFF. The gene calls are TRBV10-1 and TRBJ1-1; no reliable D call. The CDR3 loop spans 18 amino acids. V shed 0 bases and J shed 0 bases, with 17 bases lying between them. The germline CDR1 and CDR2 sequences are WNHNN and SYGVQD (reference sequence).

The chain couples TRBV24-1 to TRBJ2-7; TRBD2 matches at 7 bases. The trim removed 9 bases at V and 0 bases at J, leaving 7 bases unmatched. Germline CDR1 KGHDR, CDR2 SFDVKD. The CDR3 has 14 amino acids. The chain's CDR3 is CATGSGADSYEQYF. CDR3 DNA: TGTGCCACCGGAAGCGGGGCAGACTCCTACGAGCAGTACTTC.

The V gene is TRBV19, the J gene TRBJ2-1, with TRBD1 identical over 8 bases. Germline CDR1 is LNHDA and CDR2 is SQIVND (reference sequence). CDR3 length: 14 amino acids. With V trimmed by 7 bases and J by 4 bases, 6 bases remained unmatched. The CDR3 DNA sequence: TGTGCCAGTACAGAGACAGGGGAATACAATGAGCAGTTCTTC. Translating it yields CASTETGEYNEQFF.

This sequence joins TRBV20-1 and TRBJ2-5; 10 nucleotides match TRBD1. The junction had 14 bases not matched to a gene; V was cut back by 5 bases and J by 5 bases. CDR1 is DFQATT and CDR2 is SNEGSKA in the germline V gene (reference sequence). CDR3 length equals 16 residues. The CDR3 spells CSAPDPPGTGDETQYF. For the CDR3, the DNA is TGCAGTGCTCCCGACCCCCCCGGGACAGGGGATGAGACCCAGTACTTC.

The V and J genes are TRBV12-3 or TRBV12-4 and TRBJ2-7; 8 bases are shared with TRBD2. V lost 8 bases, J lost 6 bases, and 6 bases stayed unmatched. The CDR3 has 12 residues. The CDR3 here is CASHRGGGEQYF. CDR3 sequence (DNA): TGTGCCAGCCACCGGGGGGGTGGCGAGCAGTACTTC.

The chain carries TRBV2 and TRBJ2-1, with 7 nucleotides matching TRBD2. With V trimmed by 0 bases and J by 10 bases, 12 bases remained unmatched. This CDR3 region has 16 residues. Germline V gene data show CDR1 as SNHLY and CDR2 as FYNNEI. Here the CDR3 reads CASSEAGGSYTREQFF. DNA for the CDR3: TGTGCCAGCAGTGAAGCCGGCGGGAGCTATACACGGGAGCAGTTCTTC. Filled out from reference TRBV2 and TRBJ2-1, the complete variable domain reads EPEVTQTPSHQVTQMGQEVILRCVPISNHLYFYWYRQILGQKVEFLVSFYNNEISEKSEIFDDQFSVERPDGSNFTLKIRSTKLEDSAMYFCASSEAGGSYTREQFFGPGTRLTVL.

CDR3 residues: CASSELTGELFF. The DNA of the CDR3 is TGCGCCAGCAGTGAATTGACCGGGGAGCTGTTTTTT. J is TRBJ2-2 and V is TRBV10-1; no firm D call. V was clipped by 3 bases and J by 5 bases, with 4 bases between them. Germline V gene lookup returns CDR1 WNHNN and CDR2 SYGVQD (reference sequence). The CDR3 covers 12 residues.

This chain uses TRBV6-5 with TRBJ1-1; 7 bases are a match to TRBD1. The germline V gene encodes CDR1 MNHEY and CDR2 SVGAGI. V shed 4 bases and J 10 bases; nucleotides not matched to a gene: 6. The CDR3 consists of 12 residues. CDR3 in amino acids: CASSSSPGGAFF. Written as DNA, the CDR3 is TGTGCCAGCAGTTCATCCCCAGGGGGAGCTTTCTTT.

This chain connects TRBV29-1 to TRBJ2-1, with a tentative D call TRBD1 (6 bases). V gave up 3 bases and J gave up 1 base, with 10 bases separating them. CDR3 length equals 14 residues. The germline gives CDR1 SQVTM, CDR2 ANQGSEA. The CDR3 DNA reads as TGCAGCGTTGACGGCAGGGGATCCTACAATGAGCAGTTCTTC. It specifies CSVDGRGSYNEQFF.

V is TRBV2 and J is TRBJ2-1; D may be TRBD1 or TRBD2 (5 bases each). The CDR3 totals 13 residues. The germline CDR1 and CDR2 sequences are SNHLY and FYNNEI. V shed 7 bases and J shed 6 bases, with 13 bases lying between them. CDR3 coding DNA: TGTGCCAGCATGGGGGAACCTGGCAATGAGCAGTTCTTC. It specifies CASMGEPGNEQFF.

The rearrangement joins TRBV3-1 to TRBJ2-7; D is uncertain. Germline-derived CDR1 and CDR2 are LGHDT and YNNKEL (reference sequence). This CDR3 spans 15 amino acids. Trimming shortened V by 0 bases and J by 6 bases, and 15 bases separated the two germline ends. CDR3 nucleotide sequence: TGTGCCAGCAGCCAAGAGGACGGACCTCTGCGCGAGCAGTACTTC. Translation: CASSQEDGPLREQYF.